The present entry profiles one T cell receptor beta chain with its context. The specificity of this receptor is unknown. Nothing much larger sits one base from this clone, and base qualities are not available. The donors were people with melanoma. Via the germline V gene, CDR1 is SGHDT and CDR2 YYEEEE. Reading from cysteine to phenylalanine, the CDR3 counts 16 amino acids. CDR3 DNA only is kept here, 48 bases in frame from base 1. A distance of 17 bases separates the germline ends of V and J, which lose 4 bases and 1 base respectively. The data belong to a study of CD4+ T cells in melanoma (dated by TCRdb to about 2022). Background on the whole study: Neoantigen-specific CD4+ T cells in human melanoma were what the study investigated.

Overall results and qualifications from the work: Neoantigen-specific CD4+ T cells in melanoma were reported to have a range of differentiation states. Neoantigen-specific CD4+ T cells were reported to be correlated with the function of CD8+ T cells, macrophages and B cells.

Libraries were built with the immunoSEQ multiplex PCR assay. The source is immuneACCESS, and TCRdb retained only in-frame sequences with V and J called. Part of the clones is not carried over; for the studies checked, unresolved V genes explain less than half of this, and the remainder is unexplained. In all, the sample holds roughly 150,000 clones, and 80% to 95% of those were seen once. 1.5% to 1.9% of the sample rests with the top ten. This sequence originates from a human donor with melanoma. Rearrangement joined TRBV5-6 to TRBJ1-1; TRBD1 is a possible D gene, resting on 6 matching bases. The encoded CDR3 is CASSQEAGARNTEAFF. The nucleotide sequence is TGTGCCAGCAGCCAGGAGGCGGGGGCAAGGAACACTGAAGCTTTCTTT.